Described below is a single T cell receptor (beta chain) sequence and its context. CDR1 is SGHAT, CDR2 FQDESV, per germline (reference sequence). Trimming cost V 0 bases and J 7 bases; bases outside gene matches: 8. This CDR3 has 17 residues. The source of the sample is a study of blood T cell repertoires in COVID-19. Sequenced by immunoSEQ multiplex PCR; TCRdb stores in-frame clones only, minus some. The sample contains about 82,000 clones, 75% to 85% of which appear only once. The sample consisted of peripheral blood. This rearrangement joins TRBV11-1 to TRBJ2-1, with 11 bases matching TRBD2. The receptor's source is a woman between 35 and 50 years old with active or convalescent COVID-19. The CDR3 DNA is TGTGCCAGCAGCTTAGCGGCGGGACTAGCGGTTGGTAATGAGCAGTTCTTC. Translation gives CASSLAAGLAVGNEQFF.